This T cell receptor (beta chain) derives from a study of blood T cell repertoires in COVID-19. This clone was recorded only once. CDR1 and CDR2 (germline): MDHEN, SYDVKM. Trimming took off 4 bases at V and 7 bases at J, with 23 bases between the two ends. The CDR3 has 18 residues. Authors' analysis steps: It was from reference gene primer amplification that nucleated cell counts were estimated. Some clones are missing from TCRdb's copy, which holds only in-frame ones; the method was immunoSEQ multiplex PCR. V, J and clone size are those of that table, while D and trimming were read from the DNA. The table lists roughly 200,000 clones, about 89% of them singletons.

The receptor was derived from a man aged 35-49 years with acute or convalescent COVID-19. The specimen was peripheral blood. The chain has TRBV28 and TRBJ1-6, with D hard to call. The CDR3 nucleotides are TGTGCCAGCAGTTCACAAACGCCCTCCGGGAAAGGCAATTCACCCCTCCACTTT. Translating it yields CASSSQTPSGKGNSPLHF.